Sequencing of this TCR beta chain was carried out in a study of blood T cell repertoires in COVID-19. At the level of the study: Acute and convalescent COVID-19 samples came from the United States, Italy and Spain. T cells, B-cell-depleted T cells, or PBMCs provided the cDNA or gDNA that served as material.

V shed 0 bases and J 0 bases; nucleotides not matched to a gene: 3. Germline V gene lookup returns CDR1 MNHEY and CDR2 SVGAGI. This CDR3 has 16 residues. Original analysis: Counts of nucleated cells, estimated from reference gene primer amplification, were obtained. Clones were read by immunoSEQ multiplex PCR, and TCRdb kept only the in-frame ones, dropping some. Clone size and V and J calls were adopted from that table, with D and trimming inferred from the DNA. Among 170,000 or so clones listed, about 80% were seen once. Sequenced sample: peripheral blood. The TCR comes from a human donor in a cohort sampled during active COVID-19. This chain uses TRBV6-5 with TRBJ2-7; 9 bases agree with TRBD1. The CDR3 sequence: CASSYSDRGSSYEQYF. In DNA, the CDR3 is TGTGCCAGCAGTTACTCGGACAGGGGAAGCTCCTACGAGCAGTACTTC.